This T cell receptor beta chain was obtained from a study of T-cell reconstitution after alpha-beta-depleted transplantation in children. This clonotype appeared a few times. Its target is unknown. The CDR3 runs 16 residues. Germline V gene lookup returns CDR1 MNHEY and CDR2 SMNVEV (reference sequence). V lost 0 bases and J lost 0, with 11 bases in between. Unique molecular identifiers were used in preparing the TCRbeta library. Each CDR3 protein gets one entry after TCRdb re-called the PCR reads with MiXCR. Of approximately 300,000 distinct CDR3 sequences detected, 10% appear once; the ten largest clones hold less than 9%. General observations from the study: Expanded clones from the graft, numbering several hundred, reportedly supplied alpha-beta T cells about two months after transplant. Certain patients had high TCRbeta diversity at day 60, and it came from recipient T cells and thymic progenitors that survived. Most T-cell counts and diversity one year after the transplant came from T cells that were newly produced.

The clonotype comes from a boy in the first two years of life with acute myeloid leukemia, due to receive a stem cell transplant. This chain links TRBV27 with TRBJ2-5, with no clear D. The sequencing used PBMCs, collected before TCRalphabeta/CD19-depleted stem cell transplant. DNA for the CDR3: TGTGCCAGCAGTTTATCGGTACGTTGGTACCAAGAGACCCAGTACTTC. This codes for CASSLSVRWYQETQYF.